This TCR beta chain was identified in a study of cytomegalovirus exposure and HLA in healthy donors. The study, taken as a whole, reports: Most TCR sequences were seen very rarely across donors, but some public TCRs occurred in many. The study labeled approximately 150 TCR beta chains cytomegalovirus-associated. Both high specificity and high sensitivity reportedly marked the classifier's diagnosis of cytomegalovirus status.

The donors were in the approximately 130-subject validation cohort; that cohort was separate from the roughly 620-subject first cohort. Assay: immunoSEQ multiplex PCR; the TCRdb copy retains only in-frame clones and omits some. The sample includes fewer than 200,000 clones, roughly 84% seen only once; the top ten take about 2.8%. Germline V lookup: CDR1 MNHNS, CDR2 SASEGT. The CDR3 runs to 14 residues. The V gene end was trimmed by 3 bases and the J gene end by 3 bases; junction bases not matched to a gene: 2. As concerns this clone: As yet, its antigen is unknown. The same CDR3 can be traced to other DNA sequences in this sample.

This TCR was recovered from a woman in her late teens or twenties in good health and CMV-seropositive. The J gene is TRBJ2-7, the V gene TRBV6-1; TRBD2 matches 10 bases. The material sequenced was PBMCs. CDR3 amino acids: CASSEGLASYEQYF. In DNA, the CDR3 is TGTGCCAGCAGTGAGGGACTAGCGAGCTACGAGCAGTACTTC.